Shown below are 10 T cell receptor beta chains from a single sample sequenced in a study of T-cell reconstitution after alpha-beta-depleted transplantation in children. During its preparation, the TCRbeta library received unique molecular identifiers. MiXCR, run by TCRdb on the PCR reads, gives a single entry per CDR3 protein. The sample holds roughly 400,000 distinct CDR3 sequences, over 40% seen once. Sequences were derived from PBMCs, sampled before TCRalphabeta/CD19-depleted stem cell transplant. These receptors were taken from a girl between 2 and 10 years old with aplastic anemia, due to receive a stem cell transplant.

The rearrangement joins TRBV6-1 to TRBJ2-7; D may be TRBD1 (6 bases). The V and J ends lost 6 bases and 3 bases respectively, with 18 bases between them. The CDR3 loop spans 15 amino acids. The germline V gene encodes CDR1 MNHNS and CDR2 SASEGT. DNA of the CDR3: TGTGCCAGCAGCCGACAACCAGCACAGGGCTACGAGCAGTACTTC. It codes for CASSRQPAQGYEQYF.

This clonotype was detected ten times or more. This sequence joins TRBV3-1 and TRBJ2-5, with D possibly being TRBD1 or TRBD2 (5 bases each). The germline V and J ends were trimmed by 0 bases and 5 bases, with 10 bases remaining between them. The CDR3 is 14 residues long. CDR1 is LGHDT and CDR2 is YNNKEL in the germline V gene (reference sequence). This chain's CDR3 is CASSQDWGKETQYF. The CDR3 bases are TGTGCCAGCAGCCAAGATTGGGGGAAGGAGACCCAGTACTTC.

The V gene is TRBV11-2, the J gene TRBJ1-6; 10 nucleotides line up with TRBD1. CDR1 is SGHAT and CDR2 is FQNNGV in the germline V gene. The CDR3 contains 15 residues. V lost 6 bases and J lost 7; bases outside the gene matches: 6. CDR3 DNA sequence: TGTGCCAGCAGGTCTCGGACAGGGGGGAATTCACCCCTCCACTTT. Translating gives CASRSRTGGNSPLHF.

This clonotype showed up just once. The CDR3 region is CASSFRTSGSVAYNEQFF. Here the CDR3 DNA reads TGTGCCAGCAGTTTTCGGACTAGCGGGAGCGTAGCCTACAATGAGCAGTTCTTC. The rearrangement joins TRBV12-3 or TRBV12-4 to TRBJ2-1; TRBD2 matches 13 bases. This CDR3 has 18 amino acids. With 3 bases clipped from V and 2 bases from J, the junction kept 7 bases outside the gene matches.

V usage is TRBV20-1 and J usage is TRBJ2-3, with TRBD2 identical over 8 bases. CDR3 size: 13 residues. With 2 bases clipped from V and 6 bases from J, the junction kept 4 bases outside the gene matches. CDR1 is DFQATT and CDR2 is SNEGSKA in the germline V gene (reference sequence). The CDR3 DNA follows: TGCAGTGCTAGACGGGGGGGCAGGGATACGCAGTATTTT. Its translation: CSARRGGRDTQYF.

The chain couples TRBV18 to TRBJ2-7; 8 bases map to TRBD2. V gave up 2 bases and J gave up 5 bases; unmatched junction bases: 17. The CDR3 has 18 residues. In germline, CDR1 is KGHSH, CDR2 LQKENI. The CDR3 DNA sequence: TGTGCCAGCTCACCAATGATAGGACGGGAGGGCCTTATCAACGAGCAGTACTTC. Encoded protein: CASSPMIGREGLINEQYF. The full variable domain, with the rest looked up from reference TRBV18 and TRBJ2-7, is NAGVMQNPRHLVRRRGQEARLRCSPMKGHSHVYWYRQLPEEGLKFMVYLQKENIIDESGMPKERFSAEFPKEGPSILRIQQVVRGDSAAYFCASSPMIGREGLINEQYFGPGTRLTVT.

The chain combines TRBV20-1 with TRBJ1-2; the match to TRBD1 covers 10 bases. CDR1 is DFQATT and CDR2 is SNEGSKA in the germline V gene (reference sequence). CDR3 length equals 14 residues. After removal of 4 bases from V and 7 bases from J, the junction contained 9 bases not matched to a gene. The CDR3 nucleotides are TGCAGTGCTACTCGCGGGACAGGGGATGGTGGCTACACCTTC. It specifies CSATRGTGDGGYTF.

Comment on this clonotype: With a much larger clone just one base away, this may be a read error. The chain combines TRBV5-1 with TRBJ1-2; weak D call: TRBD1 (5 bases). V was trimmed by 9 bases and J by 2 bases, leaving 14 bases between them. The germline V gene has CDR1 SGHRS and CDR2 YFSETQ. CDR3 length: 13 residues. In DNA, the CDR3 is TGCGCCATCAGTGGAGAGGGGAACTATGGCTACACCTTC. This translates into CAISGEGNYGYTF. Using reference TRBV5-1 and TRBJ1-2 for the parts outside the CDR3, the full variable domain is KAGVTQTPRYLIKTRGQQVTLSCSPISGHRSVSWYQQTPGQGLQFLFEYFSETQRNKGNFPGRFSGRQFSNSRSEMNVSTLELGDSALYLCAISGEGNYGYTFGSGTRLTVV.

This clonotype was recorded a few times. V and J are TRBV9 and TRBJ2-1, with a possible D match to TRBD1 (6 bases). The CDR3 loop spans 14 amino acids. Trimming shortened V by 2 bases and J by 9 bases, and 15 bases separated the two germline ends. CDR1 and CDR2 (germline): SGDLS, YYNGEE. The CDR3 DNA sequence: TGTGCCAGCAGCGTGGTTCCGCAGGGGACTGAGCAGTTCTTC. Its protein is CASSVVPQGTEQFF.

A note on this clonotype: A read error may produce the germline difference seen at one junction end. This chain links TRBV6-5 with TRBJ1-1; 7 nucleotides match TRBD1. CDR1 and CDR2 (germline): MNHEY, SVGAGI. This CDR3 comprises 16 residues. The CDR3 protein is CANSFQTGQDATEAFF. DNA for the CDR3: TGTGCCAACAGTTTTCAGACAGGGCAAGATGCCACTGAAGCTTTCTTT.